The rows below give T cell receptor beta chains drawn from one sample of a study of blood T cell repertoires in COVID-19. Here immunoSEQ multiplex PCR was the method, and the copy in TCRdb shows in-frame clones only, minus some. In the table there are approximately 200,000 clones, roughly 84% of which are singletons. The sample was peripheral blood. These receptors all come from a middle-aged man who had recovered from COVID-19. The CDR3 runs from the conserved cysteine through the conserved F or W. D genes are given only for firm matches. Clone sizes are given selectively: once, few, many, or a class where the clone is expanded.

j_gene	abundance	d_gene	v_gene	CDR3nt	CDR3aa
TRBJ2-6	-	-	TRBV28	TGTGCCAGCAGCTCCGGGGGTACTGGGGCCAACGTCCTGACTTTC	CASSSGGTGANVLTF
TRBJ2-1	-	TRBD2	TRBV7-8	TGTGCCAGCAGTTACGGACTAGCGGGAGGGCCGGTAGGCAATGAGCAGTTCTTC	CASSYGLAGGPVGNEQFF
TRBJ2-3	-	-	TRBV11-2	TGTGCCAGCAGCTTGGACATCATCACAGATACGCAGTATTTT	CASSLDIITDTQYF
TRBJ1-1	-	-	TRBV28	TGTGCCAGCCGCGGACACTTGAACACTGAAGCTTTCTTT	CASRGHLNTEAFF
TRBJ2-7	-	TRBD2	TRBV6-5	TGTGCCACTTTTACGGGGGGGGGCTACGAGCAGTACTTC	CATFTGGGYEQYF
TRBJ2-7	-	-	TRBV10-2	TGCGCCAGCGGTGACCACAGGACGAGCTCCTACGAGCAGTACTTC	CASGDHRTSSYEQYF
TRBJ2-1	few	-	TRBV2	TGTGCCAGCAGTGGTACAGAATACAATGAGCAGTTCTTC	CASSGTEYNEQFF
TRBJ2-1	-	TRBD1	TRBV15	TGTGCCACCAGCAGAGATCCTTTAATACAGGGGTGGAACAATGAGCAGTTCTTC	CATSRDPLIQGWNNEQFF
TRBJ2-5	-	-	TRBV2	TGTGCCAGCAGTGATCATAGCGAGACCCAGTACTTC	CASSDHSETQYF
TRBJ1-2	-	-	TRBV28	TGTGCCAGCAGGGGAGGGGGTAAGAACTATGGCTACACCTTC	CASRGGGKNYGYTF
TRBJ2-2	-	TRBD2	TRBV19	TGTGCCAGTAGTATAGTAAGGGGGACTAGCGGGAGAAGGAGATACACCGGGGAGCTGTTTTTT	CASSIVRGTSGRRRYTGELFF
TRBJ1-2	-	-	TRBV27	TGTGCCAGCTTAAGCACGTCAACGGGCGGAAGGGGCGATGGCTACACCTTC	CASLSTSTGGRGDGYTF
TRBJ2-7	once	-	TRBV6-5	TGTGCCAGCAGTTACACAGGGAGATACGAGCAGTACTTC	CASSYTGRYEQYF
TRBJ2-1	-	TRBD2	TRBV18	TGTGCCAGCTCACCTCGGACTAGCGGGAGAGATGAGCAGTTCTTC	CASSPRTSGRDEQFF
TRBJ1-3	-	-	TRBV4-1	TGCGCCAGCAGCCGTGGAGTATTTTCTTCTGGAAACACCATATATTTT	CASSRGVFSSGNTIYF
TRBJ2-4	once	TRBD2	TRBV3-1/TRBV3-2	TGTGCCAGCAGCCGCATCTATCAAAGGACTAGCGGCGTGTTAAACATTCAGTACTTC	CASSRIYQRTSGVLNIQYF
TRBJ2-7	-	TRBD2	TRBV5-1	TGCGCCAGCAGCTTGCGACTAGCGGGAGGTGGCCTAACCTACGAGCAGTACTTC	CASSLRLAGGGLTYEQYF
TRBJ1-5	once	-	TRBV28	TGTGCCAGCAGTTTAATTCCAGGGTCTAGCAATCAGCCCCAGCATTTT	CASSLIPGSSNQPQHF
TRBJ1-5	-	-	TRBV9	TGTGCCAGCAGCCCGGGGGGGAGCAATCAGCCCCAGCATTTT	CASSPGGSNQPQHF
TRBJ1-6	-	TRBD1	TRBV6-5	TGTGCCAGCAGTTACTCCCGAAGGACAGGGAATTCACCCCTCCACTTT	CASSYSRRTGNSPLHF
TRBJ2-5	-	TRBD1	TRBV30	TGTGCCTGGAGTAGGGACAGCTCCGGGGAGACCCAGTACTTC	CAWSRDSSGETQYF
TRBJ1-2	once	-	TRBV30	TGTGCCTGGAGTACAGGTGATTCGGGCTACACCTTC	CAWSTGDSGYTF
TRBJ2-2	-	-	TRBV29-1	TGCAGCGTTGGTTGGAGAAACACCGGGGAGCTGTTTTTT	CSVGWRNTGELFF
TRBJ1-1	-	-	TRBV5-1	TGCGCCAGCAGCGGAACCGGGGGAAATGAAGCTTTCTTT	CASSGTGGNEAFF
TRBJ2-7	-	TRBD2	TRBV27	TGTGCCAGCAGCCGAGCGGGATTCACCTACGAGCAGTACTTC	CASSRAGFTYEQYF
TRBJ1-6	few	-	TRBV7-9	TGTGCCAGCAGTGGGGGGGCTGGGAATTCACCCCTCCACTTT	CASSGGAGNSPLHF
TRBJ2-1	once	TRBD2	TRBV5-1	TGCGCCAGCAGCTTTACTAGCGGCTACAATGAGCAGTTCTTC	CASSFTSGYNEQFF
TRBJ2-3	-	TRBD2	TRBV6-5	TGTGCCAGCAGTAGGACTAGCGGGCGGGTAGATACGCAGTATTTT	CASSRTSGRVDTQYF
TRBJ1-2	-	TRBD1	TRBV29-1	TGCAGCGTTCCTCGATCTGGGACAGGGACATTCGCAAACTATGGCTACACCTTC	CSVPRSGTGTFANYGYTF
TRBJ1-2	once	TRBD1	TRBV24-1	TGTGCCACCAGTGACCACCGGACAGGGGCTAACTATGGCTACACCTTC	CATSDHRTGANYGYTF
TRBJ2-1	-	-	TRBV9	TGTGCCAGCAGCGTATCGGCGACAGGCACCTACAATGAGCAGTTCTTC	CASSVSATGTYNEQFF
TRBJ1-4	-	TRBD1	TRBV11-2	TGTGCCAGCAGCTTACAGGGGGCGTCGTCTCTGTTTTTT	CASSLQGASSLFF
TRBJ1-5	-	-	TRBV30	TGTGCCTGGAGTGTACCGTGGGGGGGAGGTCAGCCCCAGCATTTT	CAWSVPWGGGQPQHF
TRBJ1-5	-	TRBD1	TRBV4-1	TGCGCCAGCAGCCCTCTACAGGGGGCCGTTAATCAGCCCCAGCATTTT	CASSPLQGAVNQPQHF
TRBJ1-3	few	TRBD1	TRBV19	TGTGCCAGTAGTGAGAGACAGGGCGCAAGCTCTGGAAACACCATATATTTT	CASSERQGASSGNTIYF
TRBJ2-1	-	TRBD2	TRBV29-1	TGCAGCGTTGCCGGGACTAGCGGGAGGCCTACCTACAATGAGCAGTTCTTC	CSVAGTSGRPTYNEQFF
TRBJ2-5	-	-	TRBV9	TGTGCCAGCAGCGGGGGCGGGACCCTTCTGGTGACCCAGTACTTC	CASSGGGTLLVTQYF
TRBJ2-7	-	TRBD1	TRBV30	TGTGCCTGGAGTACGACAGGGGCCGAGCAGTACTTC	CAWSTTGAEQYF
TRBJ2-7	-	-	TRBV13	TGTGCCAGCAGGAACGCCGGGAGCTCCTACGAGCAGTACTTC	CASRNAGSSYEQYF
TRBJ1-5	-	-	TRBV21-1	TGTGCCAGCAGCGTCCGGGACAGGGCGCATAGCAATCAGCCCCAGCATTTT	CASSVRDRAHSNQPQHF
TRBJ1-5	-	-	TRBV7-6	TGTGCCAGCAGCTTATGGTCCGGGGAGGAGGGTCAGCCCCAGCATTTT	CASSLWSGEEGQPQHF
TRBJ2-7	few	TRBD2	TRBV5-4	TGTGCCAGCAGCCCGTCTCTAGCGGGATTATCCTACGAGCAGTACTTC	CASSPSLAGLSYEQYF
TRBJ2-7	-	-	TRBV28	TGTGCCAGCAGTTACCTACAACAGGGGGGGCGCGAGCAGTACTTC	CASSYLQQGGREQYF
TRBJ2-7	few	-	TRBV7-9	TGTGCCAGCGGACATACTAGCAACTACGAGCAGTACTTC	CASGHTSNYEQYF
TRBJ2-4	-	-	TRBV28	TGTGCCAGCAGTTTGGCAGGCCCCCCCAAAAACATTCAGTACTTC	CASSLAGPPKNIQYF
TRBJ1-1	-	-	TRBV12-3/TRBV12-4	TGTGCCAGCGGGCTCCCGGGAAGCACTGAAGCTTTCTTT	CASGLPGSTEAFF
TRBJ1-5	-	-	TRBV11-2	TGTGCCAGCAGCTTGACCGACAGTCAGCCCCAGCATTTT	CASSLTDSQPQHF
TRBJ2-2	-	TRBD2	TRBV25-1	TGTGCCAGCAGTGTTAGCGGGAGGGTCACCGGGGAGCTGTTTTTT	CASSVSGRVTGELFF
TRBJ1-2	-	-	TRBV3-1/TRBV3-2	TGTGCCAGCAGCCAAGGAGGGGGACGGTACTATGGCTACACCTTC	CASSQGGGRYYGYTF
TRBJ2-1	-	-	TRBV7-9	TGTGCCAGCAGCTCAAGAGACAGCTCAAGCTCCTACAATGAGCAGTTCTTC	CASSSRDSSSSYNEQFF
TRBJ2-1	once	TRBD2	TRBV7-9	TGTGCCAGCAGCGCACTATGGCAGCGGGAGGGCCGTAATGAGCAGTTCTTC	CASSALWQREGRNEQFF
TRBJ1-1	-	-	TRBV28	TGTGCCAGCAGCAACGGGGTAGCTGAAGCTTTCTTT	CASSNGVAEAFF
TRBJ1-1	-	-	TRBV28	TGTGCCAGCAGCCCGGACATAGTCTTTACTGAAGCTTTCTTT	CASSPDIVFTEAFF
TRBJ2-7	-	TRBD2	TRBV3-1/TRBV3-2	TGTGCCAGCAGCCAAGGGACTAGCGGGCTCCCTCGGTTCGAGCAGTACTTC	CASSQGTSGLPRFEQYF
TRBJ1-6	few	-	TRBV6-5	TGTGCCAGCAGTTGGGGAGTCAATTCACCCCTCCACTTT	CASSWGVNSPLHF